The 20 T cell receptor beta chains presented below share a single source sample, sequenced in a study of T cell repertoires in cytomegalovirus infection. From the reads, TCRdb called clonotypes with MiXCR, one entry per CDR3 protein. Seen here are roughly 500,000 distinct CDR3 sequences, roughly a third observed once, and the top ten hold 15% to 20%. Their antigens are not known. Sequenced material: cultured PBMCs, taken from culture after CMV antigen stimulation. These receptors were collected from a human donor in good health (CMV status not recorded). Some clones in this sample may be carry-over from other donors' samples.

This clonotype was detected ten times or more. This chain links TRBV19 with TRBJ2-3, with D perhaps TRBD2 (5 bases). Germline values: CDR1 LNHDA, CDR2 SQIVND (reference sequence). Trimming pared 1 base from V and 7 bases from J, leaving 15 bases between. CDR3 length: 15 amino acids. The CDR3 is CASSIAETREHTQYF. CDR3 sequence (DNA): TGTGCCAGTAGTATAGCGGAAACTAGGGAGCATACGCAGTATTTT. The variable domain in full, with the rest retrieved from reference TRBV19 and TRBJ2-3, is DGGITQSPKYLFRKEGQNVTLSCEQNLNHDAMYWYRQDPGQGLRLIYYSQIVNDFQKGDIAEGYSVSREKKESFPLTVTSAQKNPTAFYLCASSIAETREHTQYFGPGTRLTVL.

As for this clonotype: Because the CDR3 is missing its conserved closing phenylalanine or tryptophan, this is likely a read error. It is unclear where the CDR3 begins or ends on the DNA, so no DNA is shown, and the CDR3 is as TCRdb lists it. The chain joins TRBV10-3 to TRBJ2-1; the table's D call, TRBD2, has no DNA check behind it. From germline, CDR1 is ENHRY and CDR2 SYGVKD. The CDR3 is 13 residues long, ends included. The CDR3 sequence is CAIKTGLAGSPFG.

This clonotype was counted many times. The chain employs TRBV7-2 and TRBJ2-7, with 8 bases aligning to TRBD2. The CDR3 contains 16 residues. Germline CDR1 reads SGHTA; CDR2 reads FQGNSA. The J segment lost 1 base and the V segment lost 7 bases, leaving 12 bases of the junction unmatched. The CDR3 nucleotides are TGTGCCAGCACCCCAGGGTCCACTAGCGGATCCTACGAGCAGTACTTC. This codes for CASTPGSTSGSYEQYF.

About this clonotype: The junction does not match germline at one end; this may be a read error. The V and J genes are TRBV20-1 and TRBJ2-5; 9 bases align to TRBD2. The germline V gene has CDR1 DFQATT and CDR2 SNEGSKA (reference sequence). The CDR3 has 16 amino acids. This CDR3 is CSARVAGGDFLETQYF. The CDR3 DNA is TGCAGTGCTAGAGTCGCGGGAGGGGATTTTTTGGAGACTCAGTACTTC.

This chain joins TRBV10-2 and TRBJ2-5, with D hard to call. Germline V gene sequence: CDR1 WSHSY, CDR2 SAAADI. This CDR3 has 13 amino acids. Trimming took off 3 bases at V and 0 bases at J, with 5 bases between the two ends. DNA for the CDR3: TGCGCCAGCAGTGACCCAAACCAAGAGACCCAGTACTTC. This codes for CASSDPNQETQYF.

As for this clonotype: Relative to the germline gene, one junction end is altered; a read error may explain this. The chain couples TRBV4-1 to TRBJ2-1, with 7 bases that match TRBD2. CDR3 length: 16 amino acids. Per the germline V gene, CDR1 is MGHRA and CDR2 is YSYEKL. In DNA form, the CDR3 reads TGTGCCAGCAGCCCGACTAGCCCGAGCTCCTACAATGAGCAGTTCTTC. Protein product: CASSPTSPSSYNEQFF.

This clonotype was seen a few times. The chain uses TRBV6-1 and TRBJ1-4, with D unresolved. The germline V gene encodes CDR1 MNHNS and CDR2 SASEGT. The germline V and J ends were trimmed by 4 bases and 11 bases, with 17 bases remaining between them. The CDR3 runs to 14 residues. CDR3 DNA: TGTGCCAGCAGTGCGGGTGGTGGGAACCACAAACTGTTTTTT. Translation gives CASSAGGGNHKLFF.

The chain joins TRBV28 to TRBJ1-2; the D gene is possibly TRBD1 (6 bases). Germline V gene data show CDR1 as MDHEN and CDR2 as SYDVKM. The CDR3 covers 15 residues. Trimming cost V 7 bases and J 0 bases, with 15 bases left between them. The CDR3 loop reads CASNRGAHSNYGYTF. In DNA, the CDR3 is TGTGCCAGCAATCGGGGGGCCCACTCTAACTATGGCTACACCTTC.

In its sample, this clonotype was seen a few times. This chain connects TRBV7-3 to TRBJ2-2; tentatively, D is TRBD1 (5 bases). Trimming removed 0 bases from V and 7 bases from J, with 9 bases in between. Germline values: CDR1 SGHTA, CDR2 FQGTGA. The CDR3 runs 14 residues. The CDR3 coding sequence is TGTGCCAGCAGCTTAACAGGGGCCGTCGGGGAGCTGTTTTTT. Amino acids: CASSLTGAVGELFF.

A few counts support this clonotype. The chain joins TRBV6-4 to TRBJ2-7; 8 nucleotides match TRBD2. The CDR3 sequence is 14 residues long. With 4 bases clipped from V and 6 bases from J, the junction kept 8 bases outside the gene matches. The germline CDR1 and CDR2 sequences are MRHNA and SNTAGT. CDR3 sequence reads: CASSVEGLAGEQYF. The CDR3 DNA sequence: TGTGCCAGCAGTGTAGAAGGACTAGCTGGCGAGCAGTACTTC.

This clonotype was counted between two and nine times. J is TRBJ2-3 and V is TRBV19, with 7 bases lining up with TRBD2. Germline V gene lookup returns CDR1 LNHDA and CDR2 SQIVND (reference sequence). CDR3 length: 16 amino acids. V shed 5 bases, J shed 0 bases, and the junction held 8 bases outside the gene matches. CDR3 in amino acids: CASSSAQRGSTDTQYF. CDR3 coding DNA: TGTGCCAGTAGTTCCGCCCAGCGGGGTAGCACAGATACGCAGTATTTT.

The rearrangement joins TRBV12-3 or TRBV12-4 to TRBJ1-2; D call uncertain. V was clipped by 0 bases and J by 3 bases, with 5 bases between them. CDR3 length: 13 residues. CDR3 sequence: CASSLAGDYGYTF. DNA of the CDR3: TGTGCCAGCAGTTTAGCGGGAGACTATGGCTACACCTTC.

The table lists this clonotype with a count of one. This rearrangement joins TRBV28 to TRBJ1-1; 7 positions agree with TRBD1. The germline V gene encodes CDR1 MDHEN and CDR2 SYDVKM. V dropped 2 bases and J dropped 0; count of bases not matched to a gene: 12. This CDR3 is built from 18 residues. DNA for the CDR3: TGTGCCAGCAGTTTAAGGGGGCTGAAACGATCCATGAACACTGAAGCTTTCTTT. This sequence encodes CASSLRGLKRSMNTEAFF.

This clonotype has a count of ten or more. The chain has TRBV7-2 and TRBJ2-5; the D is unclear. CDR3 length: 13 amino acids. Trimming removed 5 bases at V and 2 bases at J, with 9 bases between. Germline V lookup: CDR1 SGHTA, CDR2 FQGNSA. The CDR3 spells CASSLHAQETQYF. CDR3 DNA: TGTGCCAGCAGCCTACATGCTCAAGAGACCCAGTACTTC. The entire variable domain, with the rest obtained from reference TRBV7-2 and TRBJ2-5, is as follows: GAGVSQSPSNKVTEKGKDVELRCDPISGHTALYWYRQSLGQGLEFLIYFQGNSAPDKSGLPSDRFSAERTGGSVSTLTIQRTQQEDSAVYLCASSLHAQETQYFGPGTRLLVL.

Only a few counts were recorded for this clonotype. The CDR3 sequence is CALKGEGKNEQFF. CDR3 DNA sequence: TGTGCCCTGAAAGGGGAGGGTAAGAATGAGCAGTTCTTC. The chain has TRBV10-3 and TRBJ2-1; 7 bases fit TRBD2. After removal of 11 bases from V and 7 bases from J, the junction contained 11 bases not matched to a gene. This CDR3 contains 13 residues. From germline, CDR1 is ENHRY and CDR2 SYGVKD.

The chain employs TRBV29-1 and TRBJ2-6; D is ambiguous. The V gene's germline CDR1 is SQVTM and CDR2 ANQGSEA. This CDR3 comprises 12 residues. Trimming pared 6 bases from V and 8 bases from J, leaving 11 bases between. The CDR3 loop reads CSVGIGSNVLTF. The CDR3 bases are TGCAGCGTGGGCATCGGGTCCAACGTCCTGACTTTC.

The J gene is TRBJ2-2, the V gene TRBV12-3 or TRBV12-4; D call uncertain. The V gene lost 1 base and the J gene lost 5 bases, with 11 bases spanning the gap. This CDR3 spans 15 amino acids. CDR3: CASSLGRSWTGELFF. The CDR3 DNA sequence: TGTGCCAGCAGTTTAGGGCGGAGTTGGACCGGGGAGCTGTTTTTT.

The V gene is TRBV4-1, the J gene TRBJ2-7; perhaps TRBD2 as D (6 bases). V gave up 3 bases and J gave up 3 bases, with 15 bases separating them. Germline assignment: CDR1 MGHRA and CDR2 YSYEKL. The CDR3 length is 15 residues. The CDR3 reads CASSQDDGGFYEQYF. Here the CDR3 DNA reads TGCGCCAGCAGCCAGGACGACGGGGGTTTCTACGAGCAGTACTTC.

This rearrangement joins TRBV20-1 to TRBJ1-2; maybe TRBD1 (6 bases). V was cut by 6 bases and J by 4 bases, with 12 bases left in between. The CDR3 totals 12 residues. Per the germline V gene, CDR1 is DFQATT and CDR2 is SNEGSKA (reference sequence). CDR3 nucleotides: TGCAGTGCCAGCAGACAGGCCTATGGCTACACCTTC. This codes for CSASRQAYGYTF.

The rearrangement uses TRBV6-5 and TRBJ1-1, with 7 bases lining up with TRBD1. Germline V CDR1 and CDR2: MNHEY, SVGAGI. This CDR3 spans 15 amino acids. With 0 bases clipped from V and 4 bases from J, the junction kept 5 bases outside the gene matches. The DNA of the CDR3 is TGTGCCAGCAGTTACTCGAGCGACAGGGCCACTGAAGCTTTCTTT. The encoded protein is CASSYSSDRATEAFF.